This T cell receptor beta chain was recorded in a study of response to subunit inactivated influenza vaccine. TCRdb called the RT-PCR reads again in MiXCR, with one record for every CDR3 protein. This table has about 500,000 distinct CDR3 sequences, over 10% appearing once. Study-level points and caveats: Seasonal influenza vaccination, on each occasion, was suggested by the authors to recruit few new T cells.

This clonotype was observed a handful of times. The antigen is undetermined. The CDR3 extends over 14 amino acids. Trimming left V 3 bases short and J 4 bases short, with 10 bases between. Germline CDR1 reads SGHRS; CDR2 reads YFSETQ. This clonotype was sampled from a man aged 45-60 years who received an inactivated influenza vaccine. Sequencing used PBMCs from blood, obtained roughly 45 days after vaccination. The chain uses TRBV5-1 and TRBJ1-4, with a possible D match to TRBD1 (5 bases). The CDR3 DNA is TGCGCCAGCAGCTCGGGGCTGGATAATGAAAAACTGTTTTTT. It specifies CASSSGLDNEKLFF.